This TCR beta chain stems from a study of blood T cell repertoires in COVID-19. Study-wide background: Acute and convalescent COVID-19 specimens originated in the United States, Italy and Spain. PBMCs, B-cell-depleted T cells, or T cells were the source of the cDNA or gDNA that made up the material.

Per the original data handling: Amplification from reference gene primers served as the basis for estimated nucleated cell counts. Generated by immunoSEQ multiplex PCR, the TCRdb table keeps only in-frame clones and is missing some. Clone size and V and J calls were adopted from that table, with D and trimming inferred from the DNA. This table holds about 370,000 clones, roughly 90% found once. During active infection, Seattle patients enrolled and were then monitored through disease. The germline V gene encodes CDR1 DFQATT and CDR2 SNEGSKA (reference sequence). This CDR3 has 13 amino acids. Trimming shortened V by 3 bases and J by 4 bases, and 12 bases separated the two germline ends.

The TCR sequence derives from a woman aged 25 to 39 with COVID-19, enrolled during active disease. V gene TRBV20-1 combines with J gene TRBJ1-1; possibly TRBD1 for D (5 bases). Sequencing was performed on peripheral blood. The CDR3 loop is CSASENQGTEAFF. CDR3 sequence (DNA): TGCAGTGCTAGTGAAAATCAGGGCACTGAAGCTTTCTTT.